One and the same sample provided the 5 T cell receptor beta chains below, sequenced in a study of regulatory T cells in long-lasting Graves disease. Library construction for TCR beta used iRepertoire HTBI primers and Arm-PCR of CDR3 regions. TCRdb used MiXCR to reprocess the multiplex PCR reads, holding one entry per CDR3 protein. Among around 450,000 distinct CDR3 sequences, 15% were seen once, and the ten largest hold about 7.8%. Stated time point: newly diagnosed GD, antithyroid drugs for less than 3 months. PBMCs provided the RNA from which the TCR library was made. The data were also submitted as part of a second study, on T cells in Graves' hyperthyroidism and ophthalmopathy.

Sequences were derived from peripheral blood mononuclear cells (PBMCs), sampled at new diagnosis, from a patient treated with antithyroid drugs. These receptors came from a woman aged 40 to 50 with Graves disease.

J is TRBJ1-3 and V is TRBV18, with D unresolved. The length of the CDR3 is 13 residues. The V end lost 1 base, the J end lost 8 bases, and 9 bases lay between the germline ends. In germline, CDR1 is KGHSH, CDR2 LQKENI. CDR3 DNA sequence: TGTGCCAGCTCACCACGGGGAGAGGACACCATATATTTT. The encoded protein is CASSPRGEDTIYF. Filled out from reference TRBV18 and TRBJ1-3, the complete variable domain reads NAGVMQNPRHLVRRRGQEARLRCSPMKGHSHVYWYRQLPEEGLKFMVYLQKENIIDESGMPKERFSAEFPKEGPSILRIQQVVRGDSAAYFCASSPRGEDTIYFGEGSWLTVV.

Only one count was recorded for this clonotype. The likely explanation is a read error, given a far larger clone one base away. Here the CDR3 omits its conserved ending phenylalanine or tryptophan, so a read error is the likely source. The gene calls are TRBV12-3 or TRBV12-4 and TRBJ2-1; D uncertain. CDR3 length equals 13 residues. The CDR3 DNA reads as TGCGCCAGCAGCTTGTCCTACAACAATGAGCAGTTCCTC. Amino acid sequence: CASSLSYNNEQFL.

This clonotype was found many times. The chain employs TRBV12-3 or TRBV12-4 and TRBJ1-4, with D hard to call. V gave up 2 bases and J gave up 8 bases, with 6 bases separating them. The CDR3 runs 12 residues. DNA for the CDR3: TGTGCCAGCAGTTTAAGTCGGGAAAAACTGTTTTTT. Amino acid sequence: CASSLSREKLFF.

This clonotype has a count of ten or more. The J gene is TRBJ2-1, the V gene TRBV2, with D perhaps being TRBD1 or TRBD2 (5 bases each). With 2 bases removed from V and 2 bases from J, the gap between germline ends came to 16 bases. The germline gives CDR1 SNHLY, CDR2 FYNNEI. CDR3 length: 17 amino acids. The CDR3 nucleotides are TGTGCCAGCAGTGAACTACTAGGACAAGGCCCCTACAATGAGCAGTTCTTC. Translated, it gives CASSELLGQGPYNEQFF. The full variable domain, in which reference TRBV2 and TRBJ2-1 provide the parts outside the CDR3, is EPEVTQTPSHQVTQMGQEVILRCVPISNHLYFYWYRQILGQKVEFLVSFYNNEISEKSEIFDDQFSVERPDGSNFTLKIRSTKLEDSAMYFCASSELLGQGPYNEQFFGPGTRLTVL.

In DNA form, the CDR3 reads TGTGCCAGCTCGAAAGGGGGCCGTGAGACCCAGTACTTC. Translating it yields CASSKGGRETQYF. The chain couples TRBV18 to TRBJ2-5; 7 bases agree with TRBD1. V shed 6 bases and J 5 bases; nucleotides not matched to a gene: 6. The CDR3 loop spans 13 amino acids. Per germline, CDR1 KGHSH and CDR2 LQKENI.